A single T cell receptor (beta chain) is shown here with its context. The antigen is not known. This specimen belongs to a study of cytomegalovirus exposure and HLA in healthy donors. Findings and caveats of the study: A list of approximately 160 TCR beta chains associated with cytomegalovirus was given. In the analysis, some V segments, TRBV6-2 and TRBV6-3 included, were excluded as indistinguishable.

The CDR3 loop spans 12 amino acids. Germline V gives CDR1 MNHNY, CDR2 SVGAGI (reference sequence). Between the trimmed V and J ends, which lost 6 bases and 3 bases, there was a span of 8 bases. Both 60 Vbeta primers and 13 Jbeta primers went into the PCR. Profiling relied on immunoSEQ multiplex PCR, and the TCRdb table lists in-frame clones only, not all of them. The table has under 200,000 clones, about four fifths seen once; the top ten hold 1.5% to 2%. Sequencing was carried out using PBMCs. The clonotype comes from a woman aged 18-29 years in good health and CMV-seronegative. V gene TRBV6-6 combines with J gene TRBJ1-1, with unresolved D. The DNA for the CDR3 is TGTGCCAGCAGGGCGAGGGACACTGAAGCTTTCTTT. Its translation: CASRARDTEAFF.